Given below is one T cell receptor (beta chain) in context. Its cognate antigen is unknown. The CDR3 is made up of 13 amino acids. Trimming pared 8 bases from V and 0 bases from J, leaving 8 bases between. The data were taken from a study of Graves' ophthalmopathy and Graves' hyperthyroidism. CDR3 regions of TCR beta were amplified from RNA transcripts. HTBI-primed first-round RT-PCR preceded second-round multiplex PCR. TCRdb re-called the multiplex PCR reads through MiXCR, storing one row per CDR3 protein. The sample contains 400,000 or so distinct CDR3 sequences, about 17% of which appear only once. Study observations and caveats: Distinction of ophthalmopathy from stable hyperthyroidism by a 13-signature model reached 85% to 90% sensitivity and more than 65% specificity.

The chain employs TRBV12-3 or TRBV12-4 and TRBJ1-3; D is unclear. The receptor comes from an adult woman with stable Graves' hyperthyroidism. Sequencing was performed on peripheral blood. The CDR3 nucleotides read TGTGCCAGCGGCGGAGCCTCTGGAAACACCATATATTTT. As protein: CASGGASGNTIYF.